The T cell receptor (beta chain) described here comes from a study of blood T cell repertoires in COVID-19 (TCRdb year 2020). In terms of the full investigation: Samples from collaborators originated in the United States, Italy and Spain and spanned both the acute and convalescent phases of COVID-19. Deeply sampled blood TCRbeta repertoires from subjects exposed to, actively infected with, or recovered from COVID-19 were included in the dataset. Samples were obtained from the ongoing ImmuneRACE study (first 160 participants) and from 1,254 subjects provided by 6 global collaborators. HLA class I and class II types, where available, came from metadata supplied by the sample provider rather than from assay-based typing. The material from the prospective study consisted of cDNA or gDNA derived from T cells, B-cell-depleted T cells, or PBMCs. The repertoires were made available in a free public database intended to serve as a resource for research on the immune response to SARS-CoV-2. The sample metadata nearly always contained a de-identified subject ID, COVID-19 status, age in years and sex. Points the paper makes about the study in general: The quantity of clinical and demographic metadata differed by source and by participant and was supplied without curation.

The V and J ends are trimmed by 4 bases and 2 bases, leaving 8 bases between them. Taken from the germline V gene (reference sequence), the CDR1 and CDR2 loops are PRHDT and FYEKMQ. From cysteine to phenylalanine, the CDR3 is 13 amino acids long. This entry keeps only the CDR3 DNA: 39 bases, framed from base 1. TCRbeta CDR3 regions were amplified from genomic DNA by means of the immunoSEQ Assay, a bias-controlled multiplex PCR. On the study's bioinformatics: Within the assay, amplification of reference gene primers was used to estimate how many nucleated cells each sample contained. To quantify the absolute abundance of each unique TCRbeta CDR3 rearrangement, sequence reads were collapsed and filtered. For each sample, productive Simpson clonality was calculated as the square root of Simpson's diversity index across productive rearrangements. Sourced from immuneACCESS, this table was stored by TCRdb with only in-frame sequences that have V and J called. A share of the clones is absent; for the studies checked, an unresolved V gene accounts for under half, and the remainder has no known explanation. V and J calls and clone size are given by that table; D and trimming were obtained from the DNA. This sample comprises some 200,000 clones, 82% of them detected only once. 12% of the sample comes from the top ten.

A few counts support this clone. Which antigen it targets is not known. Per-nucleotide qualities are absent, and no much larger clonotype sits a single base away. The collaborating institutions used their own protocols to collect whole blood in K2EDTA tubes. Collaborator samples were shipped for TCRbeta analysis as frozen whole blood, isolated PBMCs, or DNA extracted from either sample type. Rearrangement joined TRBV13 to TRBJ1-2; the D gene is not confidently resolved. This clonotype originated in a woman in her forties with acute or convalescent COVID-19. Source material: peripheral blood. Here the CDR3 is given as CASSSGQNYGYTF. The DNA is TGTGCCAGCAGCTCAGGCCAGAACTATGGCTACACCTTC.